This T cell receptor beta chain was recorded in a study of identical twins. Whole-study findings and limits: The authors noted that invariant MAIT and iNKT cells could partly confound zero-insertion analyses. Within beta out-of-frame sequences, the excess sharing observed between twins was weaker.

Regarding this clonotype: Its target is not known.

CDR1 is SGHNT, CDR2 YENEEA, per germline. There are 17 residues in the CDR3. V lost 5 bases and J lost 7; bases outside the gene matches: 15. TCRdb used MiXCR to reprocess the 5' RACE reads, holding one entry per CDR3 protein. The repertoire has under 350,000 distinct CDR3 sequences, over 8.5% of them found once; the top ten carry 5.5% to 9%. Healthy Caucasians were all of the donors. This sample was shared with a second study, whose subject was yellow fever vaccine responses in identical twins.

The chain has TRBV11-3 and TRBJ2-1; TRBD2 matches 9 bases. The source of this sequence is a woman aged 18-29 years in good health. The sample consisted of CD8+ T cells sorted from blood. CDR3 in DNA: TGTGCCAGCAGCCCCCGTTTGGGGCGGGGGGGCCCAAATGAGCAGTTCTTC. Amino acids: CASSPRLGRGGPNEQFF.